This T cell receptor (beta chain) was observed in a study of blood T cell repertoires in COVID-19. Whole-study context: Some COVID-19 samples were acute and others convalescent; all came from the United States, Italy and Spain. PBMCs, B-cell-depleted T cells, or T cells provided the cDNA or gDNA that made up the material.

The V gene's germline CDR1 is MNHEY and CDR2 SMNVEV (reference sequence). V shed 7 bases and J 9 bases; nucleotides not matched to a gene: 8. This CDR3 contains 13 residues. Authors' processing steps: From reference gene primer amplification, estimates of nucleated cell counts were derived. Clones were sequenced by immunoSEQ multiplex PCR, and TCRdb holds only the in-frame ones, with some missing. V and J calls plus clone size are reproduced from that table; the DNA served to infer D and trimming. The sample has some 220,000 clones; 70% to 90% are singletons. The sequenced material came from peripheral blood. The chain is built from TRBV27 and TRBJ2-1, with 8 bases fitting TRBD2. The TCR originated in an older woman with active or convalescent COVID-19. The DNA for the CDR3 is TGTGCCAGCACCACCGCGGGAGGAGGTGAGCAGTTCTTC. Protein sequence: CASTTAGGGEQFF.